The clone carrying this T cell receptor beta chain was detected a few times. Patients underwent thyroid surgery, and none had received any treatment before it. This sample stems from a study of metastatic and nonmetastatic thyroid tumors. TCRdb re-called the PCR reads with MiXCR. Of tens of thousands of clones in the sample, 12% are singletons; the top ten hold roughly 9%. The length of the CDR3 is 17 residues. Germline CDR1 is MNHEY and CDR2 is SVGEGT. V dropped 6 bases and J dropped 2; count of bases not matched to a gene: 14. The genes are TRBV6-2 or TRBV6-3 and TRBJ2-3; the match to TRBD2 covers 7 bases. The origin of this receptor is a male donor with papillary thyroid cancer or a benign thyroid nodule (not recorded which). Some clones in this sample may be carry-over from other donors' samples. The sequenced sample was blood. The CDR3, as DNA: TGTGCCAGCAGCCCCCGTTTCTGGACTAGTATCACAGATACGCAGTATTTT. It yields the protein CASSPRFWTSITDTQYF.